The 24 T cell receptor beta chains below come from one sample, sequenced in a study of CD8 T cells in Susac syndrome. RNA amounts of about 0.5 to 1 ug underwent reverse transcription with random hexamers. MiXCR, applied by TCRdb to the immunoSEQ multiplex PCR reads, yields one record per CDR3 protein. The repertoire holds around 270,000 distinct CDR3 sequences, with around 89% as singletons. Sequenced input: CD8+ T cells from PBMCs. The receptors were gathered from a human donor with multiple sclerosis.

The chain uses TRBV2 and TRBJ2-3; 8 bases fit TRBD1. V lost 5 bases to trimming and J lost 3 bases; unmatched junction nucleotides: 10. CDR1 and CDR2 from the germline V gene are SNHLY and FYNNEI. The CDR3 consists of 16 residues. CDR3 nucleotides: TGTGCCAGCAGTCCCACCCGGACAGGGATTACAGATACGCAGTATTTT. This sequence encodes CASSPTRTGITDTQYF.

The table lists this clonotype with a few counts. This chain's CDR3 is CASSIADRAQETQYF. As DNA, the CDR3 is TGTGCCAGTAGTATAGCGGACAGGGCGCAAGAGACCCAGTACTTC. This chain connects TRBV19 to TRBJ2-5; 8 bases are shared with TRBD1. Losses at the gene ends were 1 base for V and 2 bases for J; bases not matched to a gene: 3. This CDR3 has 15 amino acids. Germline V CDR1 and CDR2: LNHDA, SQIVND (reference sequence). The variable domain in full, completed from reference TRBV19 and TRBJ2-5, reads DGGITQSPKYLFRKEGQNVTLSCEQNLNHDAMYWYRQDPGQGLRLIYYSQIVNDFQKGDIAEGYSVSREKKESFPLTVTSAQKNPTAFYLCASSIADRAQETQYFGPGTRLLVL.

This rearrangement joins TRBV4-1 to TRBJ2-5, with 8 bases that match TRBD1. Germline V gene sequence: CDR1 MGHRA, CDR2 YSYEKL. CDR3 size: 16 residues. The trim removed 3 bases at V and 4 bases at J, leaving 10 bases unmatched. CDR3 region: CASSHLADRVGETQYF. The DNA for the CDR3 is TGCGCCAGCAGCCACCTGGCGGACAGGGTCGGAGAGACCCAGTACTTC.

This chain uses TRBV7-2 with TRBJ2-1; 7 bases match TRBD1. V shed 0 bases, J shed 5 bases, and the junction held 7 bases outside the gene matches. CDR3 length equals 16 residues. CDR1 is SGHTA and CDR2 is FQGNSA in the germline V gene. The CDR3 loop reads CASSLAWGQINNEQFF. CDR3 sequence (DNA): TGTGCCAGCAGCTTAGCGTGGGGACAGATAAACAATGAGCAGTTCTTC. The variable domain in full, with the rest retrieved from reference TRBV7-2 and TRBJ2-1, is GAGVSQSPSNKVTEKGKDVELRCDPISGHTALYWYRQSLGQGLEFLIYFQGNSAPDKSGLPSDRFSAERTGGSVSTLTIQRTQQEDSAVYLCASSLAWGQINNEQFFGPGTRLTVL.

The genes are TRBV19 and TRBJ2-3; 7 nucleotides line up with TRBD1. The CDR3 sequence is 15 residues long. CDR1 and CDR2 from the germline V gene are LNHDA and SQIVND (reference sequence). With 5 bases clipped from V and 4 bases from J, the junction kept 9 bases outside the gene matches. The CDR3 protein is CASSPTTGLADTQYF. The CDR3 DNA follows: TGTGCCAGTAGTCCGACGACAGGGTTGGCAGATACGCAGTATTTT.

The chain employs TRBV19 and TRBJ1-5, with D possibly being TRBD1 (6 bases). The CDR3 is 15 amino acids. CDR1 LNHDA and CDR2 SQIVND come from the germline V gene (reference sequence). V lost 1 base and J 3 bases, leaving 10 bases between the germline ends. CDR3 nucleotides: TGTGCCAGTAGTATAGGGACAGCCTACAATCAGCCCCAGCATTTT. Encoded protein: CASSIGTAYNQPQHF. The full variable domain, with the rest looked up from reference TRBV19 and TRBJ1-5, is DGGITQSPKYLFRKEGQNVTLSCEQNLNHDAMYWYRQDPGQGLRLIYYSQIVNDFQKGDIAEGYSVSREKKESFPLTVTSAQKNPTAFYLCASSIGTAYNQPQHFGDGTRLSIL.

A few counts support this clonotype. This sequence joins TRBV27 and TRBJ2-2; no clear D gene. The V end was cut by 8 bases, the J end by 5 bases, with 6 bases between. This CDR3 comprises 11 residues. Germline CDR1 MNHEY, CDR2 SMNVEV (reference sequence). The CDR3 region is CASGLTGELFF. CDR3 in DNA: TGTGCCAGCGGGCTAACCGGGGAGCTGTTTTTT.

The chain couples TRBV15 to TRBJ1-1; 9 nucleotides line up with TRBD1. Trimming cost V 5 bases and J 0 bases; bases outside gene matches: 13. This CDR3 contains 18 residues. Germline CDR1 and CDR2: LNHNV and YYDKDF (reference sequence). The CDR3 spells CATSSRDRDFLMNTEAFF. The CDR3 nucleotides read TGTGCCACCAGCTCCCGGGACAGGGACTTCCTTATGAACACTGAAGCTTTCTTT.

This chain joins TRBV20-1 and TRBJ2-1, with a possible D match to TRBD2 (6 bases). The germline V gene encodes CDR1 DFQATT and CDR2 SNEGSKA (reference sequence). The CDR3 is 17 amino acids. V lost 0 bases to trimming and J lost 2 bases, with 17 bases between them. CDR3 sequence: CSARDDFGGRAYNEQFF. The DNA for the CDR3 is TGCAGTGCTAGAGATGACTTCGGGGGTCGGGCCTACAATGAGCAGTTCTTC.

The chain links TRBV29-1 to TRBJ2-5; 14 bases agree with TRBD2. CDR1 is SQVTM, CDR2 ANQGSEA, per germline. The length of the CDR3 is 15 residues. V shed 3 bases and J 1 base; nucleotides not matched to a gene: 1. CDR3: CSVEGTSGGQETQYF. Here the CDR3 DNA reads TGCAGCGTTGAGGGGACTAGCGGGGGCCAAGAGACCCAGTACTTC.

This clonotype has only one observation. The chain uses TRBV5-4 and TRBJ2-1; D remains ambiguous. Trimming shortened V by 1 base and J by 6 bases, and 11 bases separated the two germline ends. Germline V gene lookup returns CDR1 SGHNT and CDR2 YYREEE (reference sequence). The CDR3 spans 14 residues. The CDR3, as DNA: TGTGCCAGCAGCTTGTCCTACGGATCCAATGAGCAGTTCTTC. This gives the protein CASSLSYGSNEQFF.

This sequence joins TRBV12-3 or TRBV12-4 and TRBJ2-5; D is ambiguous. This CDR3 is 13 amino acids long. V gave up 8 bases and J gave up 5 bases, with 15 bases separating them. Here the CDR3 DNA reads TGTGCCAGCGGCGACTCGTTAGTGGAGACCCAGTACTTC. It codes for CASGDSLVETQYF.

In this sample, this clonotype turned up a few times. J is TRBJ2-2 and V is TRBV6-5, with 9 bases matching TRBD1. Germline CDR1 is MNHEY and CDR2 is SVGAGI. The CDR3 length is 17 residues. With 4 bases clipped from V and 4 bases from J, the junction kept 10 bases outside the gene matches. The CDR3 sequence is CASSLDPGTGFTGELFF. In DNA form, the CDR3 reads TGTGCCAGCAGTTTGGACCCCGGGACAGGGTTCACCGGGGAGCTGTTTTTT.

The chain uses TRBV28 and TRBJ2-7; D unclear. The CDR3 extends over 15 amino acids. The V gene's germline CDR1 is MDHEN and CDR2 SYDVKM. The germline V and J ends were trimmed by 3 bases and 1 base, with 13 bases remaining between them. The CDR3 loop reads CASSLGRPQSYEQYF. The CDR3 region has the DNA TGTGCCAGCAGTTTGGGTCGCCCGCAATCCTACGAGCAGTACTTC.

V is TRBV9 and J is TRBJ2-7; D possibly corresponds to TRBD2 (6 bases). V lost 7 bases and J 3 bases, leaving 14 bases between the germline ends. The CDR3 consists of 13 residues. Germline V gene sequence: CDR1 SGDLS, CDR2 YYNGEE. As DNA, the CDR3 is TGTGCCAGCCAATCGGGAGAGGGCTACGAGCAGTACTTC. It specifies CASQSGEGYEQYF.

V and J are TRBV7-8 and TRBJ2-5; D may be TRBD2 (5 bases). The CDR3 totals 13 residues. Looked up from germline, CDR1 is SGHVS and CDR2 is FQNEAQ. Between the trimmed V and J ends, which lost 6 bases and 4 bases, there was a span of 12 bases. The CDR3 protein is CASRADPGETQYF. In nucleotides, the CDR3 is TGTGCCAGCAGAGCGGACCCAGGAGAGACCCAGTACTTC.

V gene TRBV13 combines with J gene TRBJ2-2; the match to TRBD2 covers 7 bases. In germline, CDR1 is PRHDT, CDR2 FYEKMQ (reference sequence). V lost 6 bases to trimming and J lost 6 bases; unmatched junction nucleotides: 16. The CDR3 is 17 amino acids. CDR3 residues: CASRSLRVAGEAGELFF. As DNA, the CDR3 is TGTGCCAGCAGATCCCTAAGGGTGGCGGGAGAGGCCGGGGAGCTGTTTTTT.

This clonotype was seen only once. This chain connects TRBV28 to TRBJ2-7; D may match TRBD1 or TRBD2 (6 bases each). Germline V lookup: CDR1 MDHEN, CDR2 SYDVKM. This CDR3 has 17 amino acids. V lost 0 bases to trimming and J lost 4 bases, with 19 bases between them. CDR3 residues: CASSLWFGWGARYEQYF. The CDR3 nucleotides are TGTGCCAGCAGTTTATGGTTTGGGTGGGGGGCACGGTACGAGCAGTACTTC.

Regarding this clonotype: Sequence at one end of the junction differs from germline and may be a read error. The chain uses TRBV20-1 and TRBJ2-1; TRBD2 is a possible D gene (7 bases). The CDR3 is 12 residues long. Germline V CDR1 and CDR2: DFQATT, SNEGSKA (reference sequence). This CDR3 reads CSARDPRGAGVF. The CDR3 DNA is TGCAGTGCTAGAGATCCCCGGGGGGCCGGGGTCTTC.

The J gene is TRBJ2-3, the V gene TRBV7-8; 15 nucleotides agree with TRBD2. The CDR3 consists of 17 residues. Germline-derived CDR1 and CDR2 are SGHVS and FQNEAQ. V dropped 5 bases and J dropped 6; count of bases not matched to a gene: 9. The CDR3 sequence is CASSRGLAGGPSDTQYF. The DNA for the CDR3 is TGTGCCAGCAGCAGAGGACTAGCGGGAGGGCCGTCGGATACGCAGTATTTT.

The chain is built from TRBV4-1 and TRBJ2-5, with D possibly called TRBD1 or TRBD2 (6 bases each). Germline V gives CDR1 MGHRA, CDR2 YSYEKL. The CDR3 is made up of 15 amino acids. V lost 0 bases and J lost 4, with 12 bases in between. The CDR3, as DNA: TGCGCCAGCAGCCAAGAGGGGGGCCCCCGAGAGACCCAGTACTTC. This codes for CASSQEGGPRETQYF.

The rearrangement uses TRBV19 and TRBJ2-2, with no clear D. Between the trimmed V and J ends, which lost 2 bases and 3 bases, there was a span of 10 bases. Germline V gene sequence: CDR1 LNHDA, CDR2 SQIVND (reference sequence). CDR3 size: 15 residues. The CDR3 nucleotides are TGTGCCAGTAGTATATTCCACCGGGACACCGGGGAGCTGTTTTTT. Translation gives CASSIFHRDTGELFF.

The chain has TRBV28 and TRBJ1-1; 9 positions match TRBD1. This CDR3 has 13 amino acids. J was trimmed by 6 bases and V by 2 bases; bases with no gene match: 1. Germline lookup yields CDR1 MDHEN and CDR2 SYDVKM. CDR3 in DNA: TGTGCCAGCAGTTTAAGGACAGGGGCTGAAGCTTTCTTT. The encoded protein is CASSLRTGAEAFF.

V and J are TRBV9 and TRBJ2-1; D uncertain. Germline V gene lookup returns CDR1 SGDLS and CDR2 YYNGEE. The CDR3 is 13 amino acids. Trimming removed 0 bases from V and 8 bases from J, with 9 bases in between. The CDR3: CASSVVGIDEQFF. CDR3 nucleotides: TGTGCCAGCAGCGTAGTGGGGATCGATGAGCAGTTCTTC.